The subject of this entry is one TCR beta chain. What it recognizes is unknown. The CDR3 length is 14 residues. CDR1 and CDR2 (germline): MNHEY, SVGAGI. With 0 bases removed from V and 7 bases from J, the gap between germline ends came to 11 bases. Method: immunoSEQ multiplex PCR; TCRdb's copy keeps in-frame clones and lacks some. Among 75,000 to 100,000 clones, roughly 90% were seen once, and the ten largest hold less than 0.65%. This record belongs to a study of a mutant IDH1 vaccine in newly diagnosed glioma. For the study at large: The sex distribution of treated patients was roughly 62% male and roughly 40% female, with a mean age of 40.4 years. Patients arrived already treated with radiotherapy, temozolomide, or both, most having had both. Findings and limits, study-wide: Vaccination elicited immune responses in 93.3% of patients.

Stated time point: baseline, week 1 (first vaccination visit). The treatment here: pre-vaccination baseline after standard-of-care therapy. In every donor, the tumor was a new WHO grade 3 or 4 IDH1-mutant, ATRX-lost astrocytoma. The TCR sequence derives from a woman aged 45-65 years with glioma. This chain connects TRBV6-5 to TRBJ2-3, with D possibly called TRBD1 or TRBD2 (5 bases each). Sequencing was performed on PBMCs, taken from a glioma patient treated with radiotherapy, temozolomide or both. The CDR3 is CASSYSGDGHTQYF. CDR3 DNA sequence: TGTGCCAGCAGTTACTCGGGGGACGGCCATACGCAGTATTTT.